This T cell receptor beta chain was sequenced in a study of T cell repertoires in aging, cancer and after chemotherapy. Study-level background: Glioblastoma patients receiving temozolomide-based therapy gave paired samples before and after chemotherapy.

Multiplex touch-down PCR with TRB-A/B primers amplified rearranged V-D-J TRB sequences. TCRdb called the multiplex PCR reads again in MiXCR, with one record for every CDR3 protein. The sample yields around 2,000 distinct CDR3 sequences, 24% seen once. CDR3 length equals 12 residues. Study results and caveats: In healthy donors, age-related TCR diversity loss mainly reflected lost richness.

In its sample, this clonotype is medium-sized. The target antigen is unknown. Relative to the germline gene, one junction end is altered; a read error may explain this. The template was genomic DNA from peripheral blood, not RNA. The V gene is TRBV12-3 or TRBV12-4, the J gene TRBJ1-2; D remains unclear. The receptor's source is a human donor with a solid tumor. Sequenced: blood. CDR3 sequence reads: CASSFVQNDGDF. Here the CDR3 DNA reads TGTGCCAGCAGTTTCGTTCAAAATGACGGCGACTTC.